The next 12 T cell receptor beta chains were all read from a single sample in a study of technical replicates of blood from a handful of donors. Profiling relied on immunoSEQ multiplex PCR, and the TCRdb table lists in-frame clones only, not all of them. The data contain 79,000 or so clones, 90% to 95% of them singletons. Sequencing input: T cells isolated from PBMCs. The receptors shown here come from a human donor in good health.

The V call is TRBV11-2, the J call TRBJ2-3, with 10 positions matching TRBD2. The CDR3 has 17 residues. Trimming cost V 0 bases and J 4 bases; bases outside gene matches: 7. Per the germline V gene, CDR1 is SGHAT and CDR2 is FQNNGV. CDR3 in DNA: TGTGCCAGCAGCTTAGAATTGGGGCTAGCGGGAGCAGATACGCAGTATTTT. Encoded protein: CASSLELGLAGADTQYF.

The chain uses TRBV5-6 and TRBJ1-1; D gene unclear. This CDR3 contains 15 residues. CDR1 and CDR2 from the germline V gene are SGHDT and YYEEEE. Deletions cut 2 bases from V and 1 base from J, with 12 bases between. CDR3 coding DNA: TGTGCCAGCAGCTTTTCCTACCAAACGAACACTGAAGCTTTCTTT. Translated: CASSFSYQTNTEAFF.

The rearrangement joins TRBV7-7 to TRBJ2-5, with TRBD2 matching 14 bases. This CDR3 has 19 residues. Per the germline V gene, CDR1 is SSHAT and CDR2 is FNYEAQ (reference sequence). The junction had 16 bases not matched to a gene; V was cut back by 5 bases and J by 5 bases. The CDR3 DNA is TGTGCCAGCAGCCCCCTGACTAGCGGGAGGGATACGCCAAGCGAGACCCAGTACTTC. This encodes CASSPLTSGRDTPSETQYF. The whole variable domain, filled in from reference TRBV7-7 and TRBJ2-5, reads GAGVSQSPRYKVTKRGQDVTLRCDPISSHATLYWYQQALGQGPEFLTYFNYEAQPDKSGLPSDRFSAERPEGSISTLTIQRTEQRDSAMYRCASSPLTSGRDTPSETQYFGPGTRLLVL.

The CDR3 loop reads CASRQGTGRSSTDTQYF. The DNA for the CDR3 is TGTGCCAGCCGCCAAGGTACCGGGAGGTCTAGCACAGATACGCAGTATTTT. The rearrangement joins TRBV11-2 to TRBJ2-3, with TRBD2 matching over 7 bases. The V gene's germline CDR1 is SGHAT and CDR2 FQNNGV. The CDR3 covers 17 residues. Germline trimming cut 8 bases from V and 0 bases from J; bases unmatched to any gene: 14.

The CDR3 region has the DNA TGCGCCAGCAGCCAAGGTCTAGTGATCGGGGAGCTGTTTTTT. Translated, it gives CASSQGLVIGELFF. The chain carries TRBV4-1 and TRBJ2-2; D not resolved. V lost 1 base to trimming and J lost 7 bases, with 10 bases between them. There are 14 residues in the CDR3. Germline lookup yields CDR1 MGHRA and CDR2 YSYEKL.

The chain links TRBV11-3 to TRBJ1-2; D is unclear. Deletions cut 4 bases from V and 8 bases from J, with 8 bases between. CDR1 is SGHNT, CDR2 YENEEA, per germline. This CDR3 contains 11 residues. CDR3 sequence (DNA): TGTGCCAGCAGCTCAGGATGGGGCTACACCTTC. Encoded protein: CASSSGWGYTF.

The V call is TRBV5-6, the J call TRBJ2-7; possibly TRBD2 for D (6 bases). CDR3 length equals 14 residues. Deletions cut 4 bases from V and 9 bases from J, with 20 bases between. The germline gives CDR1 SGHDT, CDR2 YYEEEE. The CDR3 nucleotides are TGTGCCAGCAGCCGGGAGTGGCCGAGACAGATGCAGTACTTC. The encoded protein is CASSREWPRQMQYF.

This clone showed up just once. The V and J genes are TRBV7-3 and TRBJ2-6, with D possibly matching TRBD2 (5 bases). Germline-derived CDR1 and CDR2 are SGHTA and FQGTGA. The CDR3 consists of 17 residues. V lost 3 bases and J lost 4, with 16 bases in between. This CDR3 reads CASSFSFTGVGANVLTF. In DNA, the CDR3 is TGTGCCAGCAGCTTTAGCTTCACCGGGGTAGGGGCCAACGTCCTGACTTTC. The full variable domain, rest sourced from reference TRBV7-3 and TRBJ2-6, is GAGVSQTPSNKVTEKGKYVELRCDPISGHTALYWYRQSLGQGPEFLIYFQGTGAADDSGLPNDRFFAVRPEGSVSTLKIQRTERGDSAVYLCASSFSFTGVGANVLTFGAGSRLTVL.

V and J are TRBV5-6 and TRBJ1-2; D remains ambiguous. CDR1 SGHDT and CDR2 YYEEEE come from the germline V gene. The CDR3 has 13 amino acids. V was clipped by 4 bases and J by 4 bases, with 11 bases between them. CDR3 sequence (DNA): TGTGCCAGCAGCCGCGGGCAGGCCTATGGCTACACCTTC. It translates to CASSRGQAYGYTF.

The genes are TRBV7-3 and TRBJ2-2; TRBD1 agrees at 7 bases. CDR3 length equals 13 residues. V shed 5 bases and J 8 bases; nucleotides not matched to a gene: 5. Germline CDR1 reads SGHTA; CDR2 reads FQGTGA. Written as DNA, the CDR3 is TGTGCCAGCAGCGCACAGGGGCCTGGGGAGCTGTTTTTT. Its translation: CASSAQGPGELFF. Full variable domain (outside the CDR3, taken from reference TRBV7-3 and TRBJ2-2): GAGVSQTPSNKVTEKGKYVELRCDPISGHTALYWYRQSLGQGPEFLIYFQGTGAADDSGLPNDRFFAVRPEGSVSTLKIQRTERGDSAVYLCASSAQGPGELFFGEGSRLTVL.

CDR3 in DNA: TGTGCCAGCAGCCAAGAAGGGACAGTAACTGGGGCCAACGTCCTGACTTTC. Translated: CASSQEGTVTGANVLTF. The V and J genes are TRBV4-2 and TRBJ2-6; 7 bases match TRBD1. V shed 0 bases, J shed 2 bases, and the junction held 4 bases outside the gene matches. Germline values: CDR1 LGHNA, CDR2 YNFKEQ. CDR3 length equals 17 residues.

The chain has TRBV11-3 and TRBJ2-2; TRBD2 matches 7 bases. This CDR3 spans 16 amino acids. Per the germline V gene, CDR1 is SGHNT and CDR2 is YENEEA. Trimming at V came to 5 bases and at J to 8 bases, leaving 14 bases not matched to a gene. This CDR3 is CASSREPGGVAGELFF. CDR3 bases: TGTGCCAGCAGCAGAGAGCCGGGAGGCGTCGCTGGGGAGCTGTTTTTT.